A selection of T cell receptor beta chains follows, all from one sample in a study of blood T cell repertoires in COVID-19. The repertoire was sequenced with immunoSEQ multiplex PCR; TCRdb's copy has only in-frame clones and lacks some. The sample lists 250,000 to 350,000 clones; 87% were seen once. The sample consisted of PBMCs or T cells enriched from blood (not recorded which). These receptors all come from a woman aged 25-40 years who had recovered from COVID-19. CDR3s include the opening cysteine and the closing phenylalanine or tryptophan. The D gene is left open where the match is weak. Expanded clones are given a class, and other clones once, few, many or no size at all.

size	V	J	D	CDR3	DNA
many	TRBV5-6	TRBJ1-2	-	CASSQRRPGYTF	TGTGCCAGCAGCCAACGGAGGCCGGGCTACACCTTC
-	TRBV28	TRBJ2-5	TRBD1	CASRHDRVGETQYF	TGTGCCAGCAGACATGACAGGGTGGGGGAGACCCAGTACTTC
-	TRBV19	TRBJ1-2	-	CASSQPQGKGYGYTF	TGTGCCAGTAGTCAACCCCAGGGGAAGGGCTATGGCTACACCTTC
-	TRBV4-1	TRBJ2-5	TRBD2	CASSQWGTSGVGETQYF	TGCGCCAGCAGCCAATGGGGGACTAGCGGGGTCGGGGAGACCCAGTACTTC
-	TRBV7-8	TRBJ1-1	-	CASSLANRGVGGEAFF	TGTGCCAGCAGCTTAGCCAACCGGGGGGTGGGAGGTGAAGCTTTCTTT
-	TRBV24-1	TRBJ1-5	-	CATSEVKSSNQPQHF	TGTGCCACCAGTGAAGTCAAGAGTAGCAATCAGCCCCAGCATTTT
-	TRBV4-3	TRBJ1-4	-	CASSYARRDPADEKLFF	TGCGCCAGCAGTTACGCACGGAGGGACCCCGCGGATGAAAAACTGTTTTTT
-	TRBV29-1	TRBJ1-1	TRBD1	CSGGTGEVEAFF	TGCAGCGGCGGGACAGGGGAGGTTGAAGCTTTCTTT
-	TRBV30	TRBJ1-1	-	CAWTWESTEAFF	TGTGCCTGGACGTGGGAGTCCACTGAAGCTTTCTTT
-	TRBV19	TRBJ1-5	TRBD1	CASSSTGGNQPQHF	TGTGCCAGTAGTAGTACAGGGGGCAATCAGCCCCAGCATTTT
-	TRBV6-5	TRBJ2-7	-	CASILRVDGYEQYF	TGTGCCAGCATTTTGAGGGTAGATGGCTACGAGCAGTACTTC
-	TRBV2	TRBJ2-5	TRBD2	CASSEDTSGGATTRETQYF	TGTGCCAGCAGTGAAGATACTAGCGGGGGGGCCACCACCAGGGAGACCCAGTACTTC
-	TRBV11-3	TRBJ1-5	TRBD1	CASSLPTGMGNQPQHF	TGTGCCAGCAGCTTACCGACAGGGATGGGCAATCAGCCCCAGCATTTT